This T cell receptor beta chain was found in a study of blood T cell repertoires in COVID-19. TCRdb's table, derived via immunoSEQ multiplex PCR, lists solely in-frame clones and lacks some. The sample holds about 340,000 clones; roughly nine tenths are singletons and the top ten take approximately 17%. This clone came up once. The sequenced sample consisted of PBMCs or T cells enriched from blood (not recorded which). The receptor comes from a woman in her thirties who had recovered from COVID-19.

CDR3 DNA sequence: TGTGCCAGCAGTTTGGGTCGGGACTCTGGAAACACCATATATTTT. It encodes CASSLGRDSGNTIYF. The chain uses TRBV6-5 and TRBJ1-3; no definite D call. Germline loops: CDR1 MNHEY, CDR2 SVGAGI. The CDR3 has 15 residues. V was cut by 4 bases and J by 0 bases, with 10 bases left in between.